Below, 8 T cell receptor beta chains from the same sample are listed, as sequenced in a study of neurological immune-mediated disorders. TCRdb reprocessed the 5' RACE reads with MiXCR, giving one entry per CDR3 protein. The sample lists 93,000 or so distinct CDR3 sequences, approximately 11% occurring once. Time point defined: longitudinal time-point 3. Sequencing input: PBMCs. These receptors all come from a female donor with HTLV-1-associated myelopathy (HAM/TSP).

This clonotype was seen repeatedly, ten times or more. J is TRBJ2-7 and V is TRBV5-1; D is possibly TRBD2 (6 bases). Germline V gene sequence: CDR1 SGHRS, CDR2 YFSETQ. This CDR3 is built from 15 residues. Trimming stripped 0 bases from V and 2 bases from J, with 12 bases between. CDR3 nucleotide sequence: TGCGCCAGCAGCTTGGCCGGGGAGGTACCCTACGAGCAGTACTTC. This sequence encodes CASSLAGEVPYEQYF.

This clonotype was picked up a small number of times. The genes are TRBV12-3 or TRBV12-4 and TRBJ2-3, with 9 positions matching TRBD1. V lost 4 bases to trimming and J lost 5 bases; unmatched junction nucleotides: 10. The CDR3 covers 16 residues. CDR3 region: CASSSRGTGFGDTQYF. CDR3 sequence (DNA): TGTGCCAGCAGTTCCCGGGGGACAGGGTTTGGAGATACGCAGTATTTT.

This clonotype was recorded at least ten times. CDR3 DNA: TGTGCCAGCAGCCAAGGGACAGGGGAAGGCAATGAGCAGTTCTTC. Amino acids: CASSQGTGEGNEQFF. The V and J genes are TRBV7-6 and TRBJ2-1; 10 bases agree with TRBD1. The CDR3 runs to 15 residues. The V gene's germline CDR1 is SGHVS and CDR2 FNYEAQ. With V trimmed by 5 bases and J by 6 bases, 7 bases remained unmatched.

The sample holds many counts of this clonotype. As DNA, the CDR3 is TGTGCCAGCAGCTTCTTCGGAGAGACCCAGTACTTC. This encodes CASSFFGETQYF. V and J are TRBV11-2 and TRBJ2-5, with no clear D. V was shortened by 3 bases and J by 4 bases, with 6 bases between the two germline ends. The CDR3 loop spans 12 amino acids. Germline lookup yields CDR1 SGHAT and CDR2 FQNNGV.

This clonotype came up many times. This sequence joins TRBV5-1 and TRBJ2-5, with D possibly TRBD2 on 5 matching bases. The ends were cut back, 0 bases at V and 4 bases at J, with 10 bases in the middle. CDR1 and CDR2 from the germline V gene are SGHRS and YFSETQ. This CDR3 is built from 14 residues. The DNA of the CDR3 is TGCGCCAGCAGCTTGGGAGGGATTGGAGAGACCCAGTACTTC. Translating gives CASSLGGIGETQYF.

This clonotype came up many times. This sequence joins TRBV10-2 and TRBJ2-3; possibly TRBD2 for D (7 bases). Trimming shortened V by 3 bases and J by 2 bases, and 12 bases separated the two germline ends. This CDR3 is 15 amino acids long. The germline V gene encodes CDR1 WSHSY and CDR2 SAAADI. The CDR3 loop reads CASSDPGGPTDTQYF. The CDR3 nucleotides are TGCGCCAGCAGTGACCCCGGGGGGCCCACAGATACGCAGTATTTT.

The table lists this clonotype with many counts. The CDR3 protein is CASSLGASTDTQYF. In DNA, the CDR3 is TGCGCCAGCAGCTTGGGGGCCAGCACAGATACGCAGTATTTT. J is TRBJ2-3 and V is TRBV5-1; no reliable D call. V was pared by 0 bases and J by 0 bases, with 5 bases between. Germline values: CDR1 SGHRS, CDR2 YFSETQ. The CDR3 is 14 residues long.

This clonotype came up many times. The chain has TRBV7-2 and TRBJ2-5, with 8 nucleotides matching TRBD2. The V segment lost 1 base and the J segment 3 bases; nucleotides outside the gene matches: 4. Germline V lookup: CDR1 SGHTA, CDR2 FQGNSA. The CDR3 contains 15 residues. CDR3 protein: CASSLGYGGEETQYF. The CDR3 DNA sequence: TGTGCCAGCAGCTTAGGGTACGGGGGGGAAGAGACCCAGTACTTC.